The 5 T cell receptor beta chains given below trace back to one sample, sequenced in a study of shared T cell receptors in the human thymus. The method was immunoSEQ multiplex PCR; TCRdb's version includes in-frame clones alone and lacks a portion of them. The table includes hundreds of thousands of clones, approximately 80% detected once. This same sample was also taken into another study, of human thymus T cells.

What was sequenced was thymocytes. These receptors all come from a boy under two years old with a congenital heart defect.

This clone is a singleton in its sample. The chain uses TRBV7-3 and TRBJ2-7; D uncertain. The CDR3 has 19 residues. Trimming removed 2 bases at V and 3 bases at J, with 26 bases between. Germline-derived CDR1 and CDR2 are SGHTA and FQGTGA. Here the CDR3 DNA reads TGTGCCAGCAGCTTAGGTGCTCTTAGTGCCGCAACACCGGGCTACGAGCAGTACTTC. This encodes CASSLGALSAATPGYEQYF.

The rearrangement joins TRBV2 to TRBJ1-1; the D is unclear. The germline V gene has CDR1 SNHLY and CDR2 FYNNEI. V lost 6 bases and J 1 base, leaving 15 bases between the germline ends. CDR3 length equals 15 residues. For the CDR3, the DNA is TGTGCCAGCAGATACTGGCGGGAGGAGAACACTGAAGCTTTCTTT. Residues: CASRYWREENTEAFF.

This rearrangement joins TRBV29-1 to TRBJ1-1; D is uncertain. V dropped 6 bases and J dropped 1 base, with 18 bases sitting between them. Per germline, CDR1 SQVTM and CDR2 ANQGSEA. The CDR3 runs to 15 residues. The CDR3 loop is CSVSEARMGNTEAFF. CDR3 nucleotide sequence: TGCAGCGTCTCAGAAGCGCGGATGGGGAACACTGAAGCTTTCTTT.

The chain employs TRBV5-1 and TRBJ2-1; weak D call: TRBD2 (7 bases). Germline CDR1 is SGHRS and CDR2 is YFSETQ. Trimming removed 2 bases at V and 8 bases at J, with 44 bases between. The CDR3 spans 24 residues. The CDR3 region is CASSLGQGLLGARRESSRGDEQFF. The CDR3 DNA follows: TGCGCCAGCAGCTTAGGGCAGGGTTTGCTGGGGGCAAGGCGGGAGTCTTCCCGTGGGGATGAGCAGTTCTTC. Using reference TRBV5-1 and TRBJ2-1 for the parts outside the CDR3, the full variable domain is KAGVTQTPRYLIKTRGQQVTLSCSPISGHRSVSWYQQTPGQGLQFLFEYFSETQRNKGNFPGRFSGRQFSNSRSEMNVSTLELGDSALYLCASSLGQGLLGARRESSRGDEQFFGPGTRLTVL.

In this sample, this clone turned up once. The V and J genes are TRBV2 and TRBJ1-5; D might be TRBD1 (6 bases). This CDR3 has 16 amino acids. V shed 3 bases and J shed 0 bases, with 12 bases lying between them. Germline CDR1 and CDR2: SNHLY and FYNNEI. For the CDR3, the DNA is TGTGCCAGCAGTGAGGCAGGGGCTGTTAGCAATCAGCCCCAGCATTTT. It translates to CASSEAGAVSNQPQHF. Filled out from reference TRBV2 and TRBJ1-5, the complete variable domain reads EPEVTQTPSHQVTQMGQEVILRCVPISNHLYFYWYRQILGQKVEFLVSFYNNEISEKSEIFDDQFSVERPDGSNFTLKIRSTKLEDSAMYFCASSEAGAVSNQPQHFGDGTRLSIL.